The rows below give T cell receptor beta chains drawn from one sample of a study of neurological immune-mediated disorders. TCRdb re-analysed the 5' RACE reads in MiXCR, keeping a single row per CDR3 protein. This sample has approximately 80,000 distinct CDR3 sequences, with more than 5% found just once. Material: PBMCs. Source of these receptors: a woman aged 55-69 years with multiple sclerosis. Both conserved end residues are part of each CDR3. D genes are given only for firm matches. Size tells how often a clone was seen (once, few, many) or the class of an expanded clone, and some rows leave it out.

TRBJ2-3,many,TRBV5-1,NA,TGCGCCAGCAGCTTGGTGGGTGGAGGAGATACGCAGTATTTT,CASSLVGGGDTQYF
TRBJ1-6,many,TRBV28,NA,TGTGCCAGCAGTTTGAAGGGATTTTATAATTCACCCCTCCACTTT,CASSLKGFYNSPLHF
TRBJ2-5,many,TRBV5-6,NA,TGTGCCAGCAGCTTGACAGAGACCCAGTACTTC,CASSLTETQYF
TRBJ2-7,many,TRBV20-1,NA,TGCAGTGCTAGAGCCTACGAGCAGTACTTC,CSARAYEQYF
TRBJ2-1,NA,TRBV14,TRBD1,TGTGCCAGCAGCGCCGGGACAGTGGGGCTCAATGAGCAGTTCTTC,CASSAGTVGLNEQFF
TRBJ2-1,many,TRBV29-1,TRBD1,TGCGTAATCCCCGGGACAGGGTCCCACAATGAGCAGTTCTTC,CVIPGTGSHNEQFF
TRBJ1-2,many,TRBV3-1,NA,TGTGCCAGCAGCCAACAGGGAAAGGTGTATGGCTACACCTTC,CASSQQGKVYGYTF
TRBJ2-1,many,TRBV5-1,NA,TGCGCCAGCAGCTTCGACTCAACAAAACACAATGAGCAGTTCTTC,CASSFDSTKHNEQFF
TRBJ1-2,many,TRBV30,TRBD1,TGTGCCTGGAGTCCCAACCCTTCGACAGGGGCCACTTTCTATGGCTACACCTTC,CAWSPNPSTGATFYGYTF
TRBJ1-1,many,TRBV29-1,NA,TGCAGCGTTGAAAGGGGCAGGGGCACTGAAGCTTTCTTT,CSVERGRGTEAFF
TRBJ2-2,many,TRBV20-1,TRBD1,TGCAGTGCTAGAGACCCGGGCCAGGGGGCGAACACCGGGGAGCTGTTTTTT,CSARDPGQGANTGELFF
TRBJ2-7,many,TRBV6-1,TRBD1,TGTGCCAGCAGTTTGGGGGACAGGTCCTACGAGCAGTACTTC,CASSLGDRSYEQYF
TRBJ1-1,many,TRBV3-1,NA,TGTGCCAGCAGCCAAGCGCTGTCAGGGACAAACACTGAAGCTTTCTTT,CASSQALSGTNTEAFF
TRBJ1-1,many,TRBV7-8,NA,TGTGCCAGCAGCTTGGTGTACAGCGTTTATCGCACTGAAGCTTTCTTT,CASSLVYSVYRTEAFF
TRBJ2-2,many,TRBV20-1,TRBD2,TGCAGTGCTAGTAGCGGGGGGTCGCCTTACACCGGGGAGCTGTTTTTT,CSASSGGSPYTGELFF
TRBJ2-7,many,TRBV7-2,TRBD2,TGTGCCAGCAGCTTACTAGCGGGCTCCTACGAGCAGTACTTC,CASSLLAGSYEQYF
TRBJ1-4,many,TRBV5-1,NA,TGCGCCAGCAGCCCGACACCCCCAACTAATGAAAAACTGTTTTTT,CASSPTPPTNEKLFF
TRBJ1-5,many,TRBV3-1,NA,TGTGCCAGCAGCCCATCCCAGCTCGGAAGCAATCAGCCCCAGCATTTT,CASSPSQLGSNQPQHF
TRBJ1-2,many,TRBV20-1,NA,TGCAGTGCTCGCCCGACAGGCGAGTATGGCTACACCTTC,CSARPTGEYGYTF
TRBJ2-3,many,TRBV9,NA,TGTGCCAGCAGCGTAAATCCGGGAAGCACAGATACGCAGTATTTT,CASSVNPGSTDTQYF
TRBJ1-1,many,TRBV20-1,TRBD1,TGCAGTGCTAGAGATCCGGGACAGGGGGAAGCTTTCTTT,CSARDPGQGEAFF
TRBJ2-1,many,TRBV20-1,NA,TGCAGTGCTAGAGGAGTAAAGGGCTCCAATGAGCAGTTCTTC,CSARGVKGSNEQFF
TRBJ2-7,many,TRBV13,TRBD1,TGTGCCAGCAGCCAAAAGGGACAGGGGACCTACGAGCAGTACTTC,CASSQKGQGTYEQYF
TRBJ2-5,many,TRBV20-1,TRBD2,TGCAGTGCCGAAAACCTAGCGGGCGGGGGAGAGACCCAGTACTTC,CSAENLAGGGETQYF
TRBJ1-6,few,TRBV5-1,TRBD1,TGCGCCAGCAGCCTGGGACAGGGGGCCAATTCACCCCTCCACTTT,CASSLGQGANSPLHF
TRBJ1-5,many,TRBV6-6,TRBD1,TGTGCCAGCAGTAAGGACAGGGGGAGATATCAGCCCCAGCATTTT,CASSKDRGRYQPQHF
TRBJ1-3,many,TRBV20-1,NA,TGCAGTGCTAGAGATTTGGACACCATATATTTT,CSARDLDTIYF
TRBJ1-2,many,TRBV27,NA,TGTGCCAGCAGTTTATTGCAGGGGAAAGGGGGCTACACCTTC,CASSLLQGKGGYTF
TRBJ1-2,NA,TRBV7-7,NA,TGTGCTAGCAGCTTAGGCCAAACGAATGGGGGGCGAGGCTACACCTTC,CASSLGQTNGGRGYTF
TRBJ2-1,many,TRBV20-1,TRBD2,TGCAGTGCTCGCGGGACTAGCCAGAACAATGAGCAGTTCTTC,CSARGTSQNNEQFF
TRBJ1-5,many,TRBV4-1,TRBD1,TGCGCCAGCAGCCAGGGGGACAGGGGCAATCAGCCCCAGCATTTT,CASSQGDRGNQPQHF
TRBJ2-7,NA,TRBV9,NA,TGTGCCAGCAGCAAAAACCTGGGGGCGGTCGAGCAGTACTTC,CASSKNLGAVEQYF
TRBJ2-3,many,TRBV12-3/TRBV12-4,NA,TGTGCCAGCAGTCCATCGACAGGTAGCACAGATACGCAGTATTTT,CASSPSTGSTDTQYF
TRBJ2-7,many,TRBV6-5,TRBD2,TGTGCCAGCAGTTACTCGACAAGCGGGGGGGCGTCCTACGAGCAGTACTTC,CASSYSTSGGASYEQYF
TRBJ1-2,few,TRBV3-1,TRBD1,TGTGCCAGCAGGACAGGGGCAAATGGCTACACCTTC,CASRTGANGYTF
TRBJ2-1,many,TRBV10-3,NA,TGTGCCATCAGAGGAGGGGGCGATGAGCAGTTCTTC,CAIRGGGDEQFF
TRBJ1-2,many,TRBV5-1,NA,TGCGCCAGCAGCTTGGTGGCAGGGACCAACTATGGCTACACCTTC,CASSLVAGTNYGYTF
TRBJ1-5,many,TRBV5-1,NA,TGCGCCAGCAGCTTGGAAGGGGCAAACAATCAGCCCCAGCATTTT,CASSLEGANNQPQHF
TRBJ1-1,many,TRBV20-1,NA,TGCAGTGCCAACCGAGAGGGCCGAGCCACTGAAGCTTTCTTT,CSANREGRATEAFF
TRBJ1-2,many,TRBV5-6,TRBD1,TGTGCCAGCAGCGCCGGGACAGGACTCTACACCTTC,CASSAGTGLYTF
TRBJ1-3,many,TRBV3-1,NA,TGTGCCAGCACCCCCTCATCTGGAAACACCATATATTTT,CASTPSSGNTIYF
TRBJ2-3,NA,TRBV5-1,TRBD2,TGCGCCAGCAGCTTGGGGGAGCGGGGGGGCCGGGATACGCAGTATTTT,CASSLGERGGRDTQYF
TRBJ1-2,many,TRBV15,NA,TGTGCCACCAGCACCGGGGGTCTGGGCTATGGCTACACCTTC,CATSTGGLGYGYTF
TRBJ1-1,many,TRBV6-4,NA,TGTGCCAGCAGTGACTCTCAGCAGGCCGGGACTGAAGCTTTCTTT,CASSDSQQAGTEAFF
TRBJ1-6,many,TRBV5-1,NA,TGCGCCAGCAGCTTTTTGGGCACTAATTCACCCCTCCACTTT,CASSFLGTNSPLHF
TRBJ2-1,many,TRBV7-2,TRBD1,TGTGCCAGCAGCGCACGGACAGGGTGGCTCTACAATGAGCAGTTCTTC,CASSARTGWLYNEQFF
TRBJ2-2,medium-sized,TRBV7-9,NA,TGTGCCAGCAGGCATTCGAACACCGGGGAGCTGTTTTTT,CASRHSNTGELFF
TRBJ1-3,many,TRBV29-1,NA,TGCAGCGTGTCCTCATCGATTAGCTCTGGAAACACCATATATTTT,CSVSSSISSGNTIYF